This T cell receptor (beta chain) is drawn from a study of shared clonotypes between healthy human individuals (dated by TCRdb to 2020 to 2021). Background on the whole study: The cohort included three men and a couple of women between 18 and 49 years of age. For each donor, three plates each were used for CD4 naive and CD4 memory, two plates were used for CD8 naive, and one plate was used for CD8 memory. Blood TCR repertoires of about five healthy adults were deeply sequenced to estimate repertoire size and the extent of clonotype sharing between individuals. Different laboratories and diverse techniques were used to prepare libraries and sequence TCR repertoires, to increase sequencing depth and limit assay-specific biases. Each donor's leukapheresis produced roughly between about 0.8 and 10 billion PBMCs. The study at large found these results: Larger estimated clonotype richness was generally found for naive subsets than for memory subsets. Sampling was restricted to blood, and TCR repertoires in tissue are likely to differ from TCR repertoires in blood. Rarefaction of sorted-subset datasets indicated incomplete sequencing despite the large sequencing depth. Pairwise subsampling led to the expectation that sequencing depth would affect the degree of clonotype sharing among donors. When a few donors were compared, the shared fraction of clonotypes was around 5% for naive CD4, roughly 3.4% for naive CD8, more than 2% for memory CD4, and 0.4% for memory CD8. Higher generation probabilities were observed for clonotypes shared by all four sorted-subset donors than for non-shared clonotypes. Because the study included a small number of donors, the genetic and exposure-history diversity represented was limited.

Notes on this clone: What this receptor recognizes is not known. One base away there is no much larger clone; base qualities are not given.

Trimming removed 7 bases from V and 0 bases from J, leaving 3 bases between the germline ends. As encoded in the germline V gene, CDR1 is ENHRY while CDR2 is SYGVKD. Its CDR3 holds 11 amino acids, cysteine through phenylalanine. CDR3 DNA only is kept here, 33 bases in frame from base 1. Using the deep immunoSEQ assay, TCR CDR3 regions were amplified from genomic DNA by multiplex PCR. Extracted genomic DNA from each cell subset was distributed evenly across all wells of several immunoSEQ 96-well plates, and each plate was treated as a replicate. Each replicate PCR for sorted subsets received approximately 220 ng genomic DNA, equal to around 32,000 T cell genomes. The purified libraries were quantified using a Qubit 3.0 fluorometer, sized with a Bioanalyzer 2100, and then quantified again using the KAPA Library Quantification kit. A separate single-read 150-cycle Illumina NextSeq 550 flow cell was used to sequence each immunoSEQ 96-well plate. In the authors' own workflow: Because the immunoSEQ output included only junctional sequences and no quality scores, the filtering could not be the same as the filtering used for full-length reads. To assign V/J genes and CDR3, sequences were annotated against IMGT germline references using PyIR, a Python wrapper for IgBLAST v1.9. Reads were removed for weak V/J assignments (E-value above 1e-6), missing CDR3, stop codons, out-of-frame junctions, or ambiguous translated residues. A V3J clonotype was defined by an identical inferred V gene, J gene, and CDR3 amino acid sequence. To compute the percentage overlap between repertoires, the number of shared unique clonotypes was divided by the size of the smaller repertoire. RTK rarefaction, the Chao1 estimator, and Recon v2.1 estimates of unobserved clonotypes were used to assess repertoire richness. For all TCRbeta clonotypes obtained by the gDNA method from several donors, generation probabilities were computed with OLGA. The table was pulled from immuneACCESS by TCRdb, which kept in-frame rearrangements only. Such tables lose some clones; where checked, under half of the loss comes from unresolved V genes, and the rest has no known cause. The DNA gave D and trimming, while V, J and clone size come from that table. In this sample the table shows hundreds of thousands of clones, about two thirds of which occur a single time. In total, the top ten clones hold under 2% of the sample.

The donors were healthy, HIV-negative adults with no recently reported acute infections or vaccinations. Every donor was a Caucasian adult living in Nashville, Tennessee, USA. Magnetic negative selection was used to enrich CD4+ T cells, after which naive cells were positively selected on CD45RA and the negative fraction became the memory subset. After blood collection by leukapheresis, PBMCs were isolated using Ficoll-Histopaque density gradient centrifugation and then cryopreserved in the vapor phase of liquid nitrogen. Purity and quantity of every magnetically sorted T cell population were checked by analytical flow cytometry. Genomic DNA was isolated from every sorted fraction and measured by UV absorbance on a Nanodrop 2000c.

The sequence was obtained from a woman aged 25 to 45 in good health. The sample comprised memory CD4+ T cells sorted from blood. What this sample's cell subset or site label stands for: CD45RA-negative fraction. The sequence joins TRBV10-3 to TRBJ1-2, with no reliable assignment of the D segment. The DNA is as follows: TGTGCCATCACAGCTAACTATGGCTACACCTTC. The encoded protein is CAITANYGYTF.